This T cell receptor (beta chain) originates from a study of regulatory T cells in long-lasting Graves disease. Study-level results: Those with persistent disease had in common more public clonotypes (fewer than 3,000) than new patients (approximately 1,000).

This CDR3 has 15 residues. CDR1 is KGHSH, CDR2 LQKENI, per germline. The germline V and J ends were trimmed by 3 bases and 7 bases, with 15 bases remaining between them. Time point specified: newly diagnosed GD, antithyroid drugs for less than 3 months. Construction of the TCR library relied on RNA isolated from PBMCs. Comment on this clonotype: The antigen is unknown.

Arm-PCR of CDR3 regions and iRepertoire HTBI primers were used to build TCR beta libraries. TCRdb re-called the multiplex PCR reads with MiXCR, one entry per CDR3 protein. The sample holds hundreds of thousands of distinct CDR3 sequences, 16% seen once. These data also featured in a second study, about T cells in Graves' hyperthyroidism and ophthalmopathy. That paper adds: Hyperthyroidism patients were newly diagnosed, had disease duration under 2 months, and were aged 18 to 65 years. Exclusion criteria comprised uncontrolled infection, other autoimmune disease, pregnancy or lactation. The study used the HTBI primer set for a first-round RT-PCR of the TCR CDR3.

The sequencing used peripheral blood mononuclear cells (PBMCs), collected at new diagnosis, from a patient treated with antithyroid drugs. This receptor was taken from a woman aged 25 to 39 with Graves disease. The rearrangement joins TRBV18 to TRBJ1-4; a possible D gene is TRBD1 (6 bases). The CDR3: CASSPVDSLSEKLFF. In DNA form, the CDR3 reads TGTGCCAGCTCACCCGTGGACAGCCTTAGTGAAAAACTGTTTTTT.